Shown below are 25 T cell receptor beta chains from a single sample sequenced in a study of T-cell reconstitution after alpha-beta-depleted transplantation in children. This sample's TCRbeta library carried unique molecular identifier barcodes. TCRdb reprocessed the PCR reads with MiXCR, giving one entry per CDR3 protein. The sample contains 440,000 or so distinct CDR3 sequences, approximately 11% of which appear only once. The source was PBMCs from the stem cell graft donor, collected from the stem cell graft. These receptors all stem from a human donor who donated a stem cell graft to a child with acute myeloid leukemia.

The chain is built from TRBV12-3 or TRBV12-4 and TRBJ2-5, with D perhaps TRBD2 (7 bases). The ends were cut back, 4 bases at V and 5 bases at J, with 14 bases in the middle. The CDR3 extends over 14 amino acids. The CDR3: CASSSGGGLETQYF. As DNA, the CDR3 is TGTGCCAGCAGTTCTGGGGGGGGGCTGGAGACCCAGTACTTC.

This clonotype appeared a few times. V usage is TRBV20-1 and J usage is TRBJ2-3; 9 bases agree with TRBD1. CDR1 and CDR2 (germline): DFQATT, SNEGSKA (reference sequence). The CDR3 contains 15 residues. Trimming cost V 3 bases and J 6 bases; bases outside gene matches: 10. The CDR3 loop is CSASPGQGVSDTQYF. For the CDR3, the DNA is TGCAGTGCTAGCCCGGGACAGGGTGTGTCCGATACGCAGTATTTT.

This clonotype appeared a few times. V is TRBV9 and J is TRBJ2-3; no reliable D call. Germline CDR1 reads SGDLS; CDR2 reads YYNGEE. This CDR3 is 12 amino acids long. The V and J ends lost 4 bases and 7 bases respectively, with 10 bases between them. Here the CDR3 reads CASSPNLHTQYF. CDR3 nucleotides: TGTGCCAGCAGCCCAAACCTGCATACGCAGTATTTT.

The genes are TRBV25-1 and TRBJ1-6, with D uncertain. The CDR3 loop spans 16 amino acids. Trimming took off 4 bases at V and 4 bases at J, with 14 bases between the two ends. Germline V lookup: CDR1 MGHDK, CDR2 SYGVNS. The CDR3 loop is CASSGPGSLYNSPLHF. In DNA, the CDR3 is TGTGCCAGCAGTGGTCCGGGCAGCCTTTATAATTCACCCCTCCACTTT.

This clonotype was seen a handful of times. The chain links TRBV5-4 to TRBJ2-1; TRBD1 might be the D (6 bases). Germline V CDR1 and CDR2: SGHNT, YYREEE (reference sequence). V was shortened by 1 base and J by 0 bases, with 20 bases between the two germline ends. The CDR3 runs 19 residues. The CDR3: CASSLRDKTPRSSYNEQFF. CDR3 in DNA: TGTGCCAGCAGCTTGAGGGACAAGACACCTCGGAGCTCCTACAATGAGCAGTTCTTC.

This sequence joins TRBV10-3 and TRBJ2-2, with 7 positions matching TRBD1. V dropped 6 bases and J dropped 7; count of bases not matched to a gene: 11. Germline values: CDR1 ENHRY, CDR2 SYGVKD. This CDR3 comprises 15 residues. The CDR3 DNA reads as TGTGCCATCAGAGACAGGGTTGGGTCGGGCGGGGAGCTGTTTTTT. This encodes CAIRDRVGSGGELFF.

In its sample, this clonotype was seen a few times. The chain combines TRBV29-1 with TRBJ2-3; D is uncertain. The germline V gene encodes CDR1 SQVTM and CDR2 ANQGSEA. The CDR3 extends over 13 amino acids. The germline V and J ends were trimmed by 5 bases and 0 bases, with 9 bases remaining between them. CDR3 DNA sequence: TGCAGCGTTCTTCGACCCAGCACAGATACGCAGTATTTT. As protein: CSVLRPSTDTQYF.

This clonotype was seen a handful of times. The gene calls are TRBV6-1 and TRBJ2-3; D is ambiguous. Germline CDR1 is MNHNS and CDR2 is SASEGT. Between the trimmed V and J ends, which lost 0 bases and 6 bases, there was a span of 4 bases. The CDR3 is made up of 12 amino acids. Written as DNA, the CDR3 is TGTGCCAGCAGTGAAGCCTGGGATACGCAGTATTTT. It yields the protein CASSEAWDTQYF.

This clonotype was counted a few times. V is TRBV4-1 and J is TRBJ2-1; 14 nucleotides align to TRBD2. The V segment lost 3 bases and the J segment 0 bases; nucleotides outside the gene matches: 10. Germline V lookup: CDR1 MGHRA, CDR2 YSYEKL. CDR3 size: 20 residues. Here the CDR3 reads CASSHPGLAGGRSSYNEQFF. CDR3 DNA: TGCGCCAGCAGCCACCCTGGACTAGCGGGAGGACGGAGCTCCTACAATGAGCAGTTCTTC.

The gene calls are TRBV5-1 and TRBJ2-3, with D perhaps being TRBD1 or TRBD2 (5 bases each). The CDR3 runs 16 residues. Germline CDR1 reads SGHRS; CDR2 reads YFSETQ. Trimming took off 7 bases at V and 1 base at J, with 19 bases between the two ends. The CDR3 loop is CASRLRGALGTDTQYF. The DNA of the CDR3 is TGCGCCAGCCGACTTCGAGGGGCTCTCGGCACAGATACGCAGTATTTT.

This clonotype was observed many times. V and J are TRBV12-3 or TRBV12-4 and TRBJ2-1, with D possibly being TRBD2 (6 bases). The CDR3 runs to 14 residues. V gave up 2 bases and J gave up 3 bases, with 8 bases separating them. The CDR3 DNA follows: TGTGCCAGCAGTTTAACTAGCAGCTACAATGAGCAGTTCTTC. As protein: CASSLTSSYNEQFF.

This clonotype was detected ten times or more. The chain has TRBV12-5 and TRBJ2-1; no definite D call. Trimming removed 7 bases from V and 0 bases from J, with 4 bases in between. Looked up from germline, CDR1 is LGHNT and CDR2 is FRNRAP. The CDR3 is 12 residues long. CDR3 region: CASVGSYNEQFF. CDR3 DNA sequence: TGTGCTAGTGTGGGCTCCTACAATGAGCAGTTCTTC.

Only a few counts were recorded for this clonotype. The chain employs TRBV4-3 and TRBJ2-3, with D maybe TRBD2 (5 bases). Trimming took 5 bases from V and 4 from J, leaving 19 bases between them. CDR3 length: 16 residues. Germline CDR1 reads LGHNA; CDR2 reads YSLEER. In DNA form, the CDR3 reads TGCGCCAGCAGCGATTCCGGCGGCCCCGGGGCAGATACGCAGTATTTT. As protein: CASSDSGGPGADTQYF.

To note about this clonotype: One end of the junction fails to match germline, which may point to a read error. The chain links TRBV2 to TRBJ2-7, with TRBD2 matching over 9 bases. The germline V gene encodes CDR1 SNHLY and CDR2 FYNNEI. The CDR3 consists of 13 residues. DNA of the CDR3: TGTGCCAGCAGTGAAGAGGCTAGCGGGGCCAGGCGGTTC. Translating it yields CASSEEASGARRF.

This clonotype was picked up many times. The CDR3 spells CAIAAQGNTEAFF. The CDR3 bases are TGTGCCATCGCCGCACAGGGGAACACTGAAGCTTTCTTT. The chain is built from TRBV10-3 and TRBJ1-1; tentative D call: TRBD1 (6 bases). V dropped 8 bases and J dropped 1 base, with 11 bases sitting between them. Per the germline V gene, CDR1 is ENHRY and CDR2 is SYGVKD. The CDR3 extends over 13 amino acids.

This clonotype has ten or more counts. The chain uses TRBV7-2 and TRBJ2-3; D not certain. This CDR3 has 14 amino acids. Trimming removed 5 bases from V and 2 bases from J, with 11 bases in between. Germline values: CDR1 SGHTA, CDR2 FQGNSA. The CDR3 sequence: CASSPQLLTDTQYF. Written as DNA, the CDR3 is TGTGCCAGCAGCCCCCAACTCCTCACAGATACGCAGTATTTT.

A few counts support this clonotype. Written as DNA, the CDR3 is TGCGCCAGCAGCTTGGAACAGCCCGACTCTGGAAACACCATATATTTT. Its translation: CASSLEQPDSGNTIYF. The chain recombines TRBV5-1 with TRBJ1-3; D remains unclear. V was trimmed by 0 bases and J by 0 bases, leaving 10 bases between them. CDR3 length: 16 residues. Germline assignment: CDR1 SGHRS and CDR2 YFSETQ.

Many counts were recorded for this clonotype. The chain employs TRBV4-1 and TRBJ2-5; 14 nucleotides line up with TRBD2. Germline trimming cut 2 bases from V and 7 bases from J; bases unmatched to any gene: 15. This CDR3 contains 19 residues. CDR1 is MGHRA, CDR2 YSYEKL, per germline. This CDR3 is CASSQPGLAGDYNWGTQYF. CDR3 coding DNA: TGCGCCAGCAGCCAACCGGGACTAGCGGGGGACTATAATTGGGGGACCCAGTACTTC.

The table lists this clonotype with a few counts. The V call is TRBV4-2, the J call TRBJ2-3; D may be TRBD1 (5 bases). This CDR3 contains 13 residues. Trimming stripped 4 bases from V and 6 bases from J, with 11 bases between. The V gene's germline CDR1 is LGHNA and CDR2 YNFKEQ. Here the CDR3 DNA reads TGTGCCAGCAGCCCGCGACAGTTTGATACGCAGTATTTT. Amino acid sequence: CASSPRQFDTQYF.

The chain has TRBV21-1 and TRBJ2-1. TRBV21-1 is marked as a pseudogene. The CDR3 contains 18 residues. This CDR3 is CAGTQVWAFCSSYNEQFF. The CDR3 DNA follows: TGTGCCGGCACCCAAGTGTGGGCATTCTGTAGCTCCTACAATGAGCAGTTCTTC.

The table lists this clonotype with a few counts. The CDR3 bases are TGTGCCAGCAGCGTAGAGGGGGCCCAAGAGACCCAGTACTTC. Its protein is CASSVEGAQETQYF. This chain links TRBV9 with TRBJ2-5, with 7 positions matching TRBD1. The CDR3 is 14 amino acids. The ends lost 0 bases at V and 1 base at J; junction bases unmatched: 0. The germline gives CDR1 SGDLS, CDR2 YYNGEE.

The CDR3 protein is CASSQGFSTDTQYF. The CDR3 DNA reads TGCGCCAGCAGCCAAGGGTTCAGCACAGATACGCAGTATTTT. The chain couples TRBV4-3 to TRBJ2-3; D not resolved. Germline V gene sequence: CDR1 LGHNA, CDR2 YSLEER. Trimming shortened V by 1 base and J by 0 bases, and 5 bases separated the two germline ends. This CDR3 spans 14 amino acids.

In the case of this clonotype: This could be a read error, since a much larger clone is one nucleotide away. The chain uses TRBV10-3 and TRBJ2-5; D is ambiguous. V lost 7 bases and J lost 4, with 16 bases in between. CDR3 length equals 14 residues. Per the germline V gene, CDR1 is ENHRY and CDR2 is SYGVKD. In DNA form, the CDR3 reads TGTGCCATCAAAGGCAGGAGTCCGCCAGAGACCCAGTACTTC. It codes for CAIKGRSPPETQYF.

Turning to this clonotype: An end of the junction differs from the germline gene, which may be a read error. The V call is TRBV12-3 or TRBV12-4, the J call TRBJ2-3, with D perhaps matching TRBD2 (5 bases). The CDR3 covers 15 residues. The CDR3 DNA sequence: TGTGCCAGCAGTGTAGCCAGCGGTAGCACAGATACGCAGTATTTT. Its translation is CASSVASGSTDTQYF.

This clonotype has a handful of counts. The V call is TRBV10-1, the J call TRBJ2-7; D tentatively reads TRBD1 or TRBD2 (6 bases each). Per the germline V gene, CDR1 is WNHNN and CDR2 is SYGVQD (reference sequence). The CDR3 totals 16 residues. With 3 bases removed from V and 0 bases from J, the gap between germline ends came to 15 bases. The CDR3 sequence is CASSDRGTKSSYEQYF. CDR3 in DNA: TGCGCCAGCAGTGATCGGGGGACAAAGAGCTCCTACGAGCAGTACTTC.